Presented here are 12 T cell receptor beta chains from one specimen sequenced in a study of blood T cell repertoires in COVID-19. Here immunoSEQ multiplex PCR was the method, and the copy in TCRdb shows in-frame clones only, minus some. This table has some 200,000 clones, roughly 86% appearing once. The sequenced material came from peripheral blood. All receptors derive from a woman aged 45-60 years with active or convalescent COVID-19.

The V gene is TRBV6-5, the J gene TRBJ1-2; the match to TRBD1 covers 10 bases. With 2 bases clipped from V and 8 bases from J, the junction kept 2 bases outside the gene matches. This CDR3 has 13 amino acids. Germline CDR1 reads MNHEY; CDR2 reads SVGAGI. CDR3 DNA sequence: TGTGCCAGCAGTTACGACAGGGGGCAAGGCTACACCTTC. Translated: CASSYDRGQGYTF.

The chain combines TRBV28 with TRBJ1-2; possibly TRBD1 for D (5 bases). The CDR3 contains 14 residues. In germline, CDR1 is MDHEN, CDR2 SYDVKM. The V and J ends lost 9 bases and 2 bases respectively, with 16 bases between them. CDR3 DNA sequence: TGTGCCAGTCTGGGGAGGGGAAGAAACTATGGCTACACCTTC. Its protein product is CASLGRGRNYGYTF.

This clone was seen once. The chain combines TRBV6-5 with TRBJ1-2, with TRBD1 matching 10 bases. Per germline, CDR1 MNHEY and CDR2 SVGAGI. Germline trimming cut 6 bases from V and 8 bases from J; bases unmatched to any gene: 6. CDR3 size: 13 residues. CDR3 DNA: TGTGCCAGCAGACCCGGGACAGGGGTGGGCTACACCTTC. As protein: CASRPGTGVGYTF.

The V call is TRBV27, the J call TRBJ2-7, with 9 bases matching TRBD2. J lost 7 bases, V lost 4 bases, and 8 bases had no gene match. The V gene's germline CDR1 is MNHEY and CDR2 SMNVEV (reference sequence). The CDR3 runs to 14 residues. The CDR3 sequence: CASSYLAGSSEQYF. The DNA of the CDR3 is TGTGCCAGCAGTTACCTAGCGGGATCGAGTGAGCAGTACTTC.

The V gene is TRBV9, the J gene TRBJ1-3; TRBD1 aligns across 7 bases. The J segment lost 3 bases and the V segment lost 0 bases, leaving 3 bases of the junction unmatched. The CDR3 spans 15 residues. From germline, CDR1 is SGDLS and CDR2 YYNGEE. CDR3: CASSVVGQVGNTIYF. The CDR3 DNA reads TGTGCCAGCAGCGTAGTTGGACAGGTTGGAAACACCATATATTTT.

V usage is TRBV4-1 and J usage is TRBJ1-5; 7 bases fit TRBD1. V trimming: 4 bases; J trimming: 1 base; junction bases outside the gene matches: 1. From germline, CDR1 is MGHRA and CDR2 YSYEKL. CDR3 length: 14 residues. CDR3 protein: CASSPGQSNQPQHF. The CDR3 coding sequence is TGCGCCAGCAGCCCGGGACAGAGCAATCAGCCCCAGCATTTT.

The chain is built from TRBV2 and TRBJ2-6; D uncertain. V lost 0 bases, J lost 4 bases, and 7 bases lay in between. The CDR3 runs to 15 residues. Germline CDR1 SNHLY, CDR2 FYNNEI. The CDR3 sequence: CASSEARSGANVLTF. CDR3 in DNA: TGTGCCAGCAGTGAAGCGAGATCCGGGGCCAACGTCCTGACTTTC.

Note on this clone: The identical CDR3 is also encoded by other nucleotide sequences in the sample. This chain joins TRBV2 and TRBJ1-2, with TRBD1 identical over 7 bases. CDR3 length equals 11 residues. J lost 6 bases, V lost 8 bases, and 3 bases had no gene match. Per the germline V gene, CDR1 is SNHLY and CDR2 is FYNNEI. Here the CDR3 reads CASGTVNGYTF. Here the CDR3 DNA reads TGTGCCAGCGGGACAGTCAATGGCTACACCTTC.

CDR3 in DNA: TGTGCCAGCAGCCAAGGTCAGGTGACTGAAGCTTTCTTT. As protein: CASSQGQVTEAFF. This chain links TRBV3-1 (or the pseudogene TRBV3-2) with TRBJ1-1; no clear D gene. The CDR3 runs to 13 residues. Germline assignment: CDR1 LGHDT and CDR2 YNNKEL (reference sequence). Trimming left V 1 base short and J 5 bases short, with 8 bases between.

This clone was recorded once. The chain employs TRBV5-1 and TRBJ1-2; D perhaps matches TRBD1 (6 bases). This CDR3 has 15 residues. Germline CDR1 and CDR2: SGHRS and YFSETQ. V was clipped by 6 bases and J by 7 bases, with 22 bases between them. CDR3 nucleotides: TGCGCCAGCACAGGGGACGGAAAACCACTATCTGGCTACACCTTC. The encoded protein is CASTGDGKPLSGYTF.

A single count supports this clone. V is TRBV6-5 and J is TRBJ2-1; TRBD2 agrees at 9 bases. This CDR3 is built from 13 residues. Germline-derived CDR1 and CDR2 are MNHEY and SVGAGI. The V and J ends lost 8 bases and 7 bases, in that order; junction bases with no gene match: 6. The CDR3 spells CASVAGGINEQFF. CDR3 coding DNA: TGTGCCAGCGTGGCGGGAGGGATTAATGAGCAGTTCTTC.

The V and J genes are TRBV19 and TRBJ1-6; the D gene is possibly TRBD1 (6 bases). V lost 5 bases and J 8 bases, leaving 13 bases between the germline ends. Germline values: CDR1 LNHDA, CDR2 SQIVND (reference sequence). The length of the CDR3 is 14 residues. In DNA form, the CDR3 reads TGTGCCAGTAGTCCAGATCAGGGGTATTCACCCCTCCACTTT. This codes for CASSPDQGYSPLHF.